These 14 T cell receptor beta chains share one sample of origin, sequenced in a study of Graves' ophthalmopathy and Graves' hyperthyroidism. The authors amplified TCR beta CDR3 regions from RNA transcripts. Second-round multiplex PCR followed a first-round RT-PCR using HTBI primers. TCRdb reanalysed the multiplex PCR reads using MiXCR and keeps one entry per CDR3 protein. The sample carries 240,000 or so distinct CDR3 sequences, around 50% recorded once. Material: peripheral blood. Receptors originate from an adult man with Graves' ophthalmopathy.

This clonotype was seen more than once but under ten times. The V and J genes are TRBV20-1 and TRBJ1-1; no clear D gene. Trimming left V 0 bases short and J 0 bases short, with 8 bases between. Germline V gene data show CDR1 as DFQATT and CDR2 as SNEGSKA (reference sequence). This CDR3 contains 14 residues. CDR3 sequence reads: CSARDLTLNTEAFF. Here the CDR3 DNA reads TGCAGTGCTAGAGATCTTACACTGAACACTGAAGCTTTCTTT.

This clonotype was seen only a few times. DNA for the CDR3: TGCAGCGTCCAAACCAGGGGCACTGAAGCTTTCTTT. It yields the protein CSVQTRGTEAFF. This chain joins TRBV29-1 and TRBJ1-1, with D possibly matching TRBD1 (6 bases). Trimming stripped 6 bases from V and 4 bases from J, with 12 bases between. Germline V gene lookup returns CDR1 SQVTM and CDR2 ANQGSEA. The CDR3 has 12 residues.

The chain links TRBV20-1 to TRBJ1-5; D is possibly TRBD1 (5 bases). This CDR3 has 16 residues. CDR1 DFQATT and CDR2 SNEGSKA come from the germline V gene (reference sequence). Trimming took 1 base from V and 2 from J, leaving 15 bases between them. The CDR3 nucleotides are TGCAGTGCTAGAGGGGACTCCCGGTATGGCAATCAGCCCCAGCATTTT. Protein product: CSARGDSRYGNQPQHF.

The V call is TRBV7-2, the J call TRBJ2-7; 12 nucleotides line up with TRBD2. Trimming cost V 5 bases and J 0 bases; bases outside gene matches: 11. CDR1 is SGHTA, CDR2 FQGNSA, per germline. The CDR3 extends over 18 amino acids. CDR3 sequence reads: CASSNGASGRAFSYEQYF. In DNA form, the CDR3 reads TGTGCCAGCAGCAATGGGGCTAGCGGGAGGGCGTTCTCCTACGAGCAGTACTTC.

This clonotype was observed a handful of times. The chain links TRBV20-1 to TRBJ1-1; no reliable D call. The CDR3 consists of 14 residues. V lost 6 bases and J 1 base, leaving 15 bases between the germline ends. Germline assignment: CDR1 DFQATT and CDR2 SNEGSKA (reference sequence). The CDR3 sequence: CSAKPRTRNTEAFF. CDR3 DNA sequence: TGCAGTGCAAAACCTAGGACGAGGAACACTGAAGCTTTCTTT.

The CDR3: CASSYAGASDYGYTF. CDR3 sequence (DNA): TGTGCCAGCAGTTATGCGGGGGCCAGCGACTATGGCTACACCTTC. The rearrangement links TRBV6-5 to TRBJ1-2; a possible D gene is TRBD1 (6 bases). V lost 3 bases and J 3 bases, leaving 14 bases between the germline ends. Germline V CDR1 and CDR2: MNHEY, SVGAGI. The CDR3 is 15 residues long.

The chain joins TRBV5-1 to TRBJ2-7; D is unresolved. CDR1 and CDR2 (germline): SGHRS, YFSETQ. CDR3 size: 13 residues. V lost 0 bases to trimming and J lost 0 bases, with 4 bases between them. The chain's CDR3 is CASSLENSYEQYF. In DNA form, the CDR3 reads TGCGCCAGCAGCTTGGAGAACTCCTACGAGCAGTACTTC. The full variable domain, rest sourced from reference TRBV5-1 and TRBJ2-7, is KAGVTQTPRYLIKTRGQQVTLSCSPISGHRSVSWYQQTPGQGLQFLFEYFSETQRNKGNFPGRFSGRQFSNSRSEMNVSTLELGDSALYLCASSLENSYEQYFGPGTRLTVT.

The chain combines TRBV12-3 or TRBV12-4 with TRBJ2-7; 8 bases map to TRBD2. Trimming cost V 3 bases and J 6 bases; bases outside gene matches: 10. CDR3 length equals 15 residues. Written as DNA, the CDR3 is TGTGCCAGCAGTTTTCGCGCCGCGGGAGGAACCGAGCAGTACTTC. Residues: CASSFRAAGGTEQYF.

The chain employs TRBV12-3 or TRBV12-4 and TRBJ2-7, with D perhaps assigned TRBD1 or TRBD2 (6 bases each). With 6 bases removed from V and 2 bases from J, the gap between germline ends came to 17 bases. The CDR3 loop spans 15 amino acids. The CDR3, as DNA: TGTGCCAGCAGCCCACGACGGAGGGGGACCTACGAGCAGTACTTC. Its translation is CASSPRRRGTYEQYF.

With respect to this clonotype: At one of its ends the junction is not consistent with the germline gene, which may arise from a read error. The chain couples TRBV7-3 to TRBJ1-1; weak D call: TRBD1 (5 bases). Germline V gene data show CDR1 as SGHTA and CDR2 as FQGTGA. There are 16 residues in the CDR3. This chain's CDR3 is CASSFGTSGGYRGAVF. The CDR3 DNA is TGTGCCAGCAGCTTCGGGACTAGCGGGGGGTACCGGGGAGCTGTTTTT.

A word on this clonotype: At one boundary the junction diverges from the germline segment, which might be a read error. The V and J genes are TRBV4-1 and TRBJ1-1; D is undetermined. The CDR3 length is 13 residues. CDR1 MGHRA and CDR2 YSYEKL come from the germline V gene. The chain's CDR3 is CASSQDKPRQTLF. The DNA of the CDR3 is TGTGCCAGCAGCCAAGATAAGCCCCGGCAGACGCTCTTT.

CDR3 loop: CASRDRVFEQYF. Here the CDR3 DNA reads TGTGCCAGCCGGGACAGGGTGTTTGAGCAGTACTTC. The J gene is TRBJ2-7, the V gene TRBV19; 9 nucleotides match TRBD1. The V and J ends lost 9 bases and 7 bases, in that order; junction bases with no gene match: 7. CDR3 length equals 12 residues. CDR1 is LNHDA, CDR2 SQIVND, per germline (reference sequence).

The table lists this clonotype with a count of one. The chain joins TRBV19 to TRBJ2-5; D unresolved. V lost 0 bases, J lost 3 bases, and 8 bases lay in between. The CDR3 has 14 amino acids. The germline V gene encodes CDR1 LNHDA and CDR2 SQIVND (reference sequence). Here the CDR3 reads CASSIDHVKETQYF. In DNA form, the CDR3 reads TGTGCCAGTAGTATAGATCACGTAAAAGAGACCCAGTACTTC. The entire variable domain, with the rest obtained from reference TRBV19 and TRBJ2-5, is as follows: DGGITQSPKYLFRKEGQNVTLSCEQNLNHDAMYWYRQDPGQGLRLIYYSQIVNDFQKGDIAEGYSVSREKKESFPLTVTSAQKNPTAFYLCASSIDHVKETQYFGPGTRLLVL.

The sample holds a few counts of this clonotype. The CDR3 loop reads CASFDGLSGGMNTEAFF. The CDR3 coding sequence is TGTGCCAGCTTTGACGGCCTGAGTGGGGGCATGAACACTGAAGCTTTCTTT. The gene calls are TRBV6-5 and TRBJ1-1; D may be TRBD1 (6 bases). Trimming removed 8 bases at V and 0 bases at J, with 22 bases between. This CDR3 is 17 amino acids long. CDR1 is MNHEY, CDR2 SVGAGI, per germline.